The next 13 T cell receptor beta chains were all read from a single sample in a study of blood T cells in healthy people across ages. Sample-barcoded 5' priming and a J-beta primer mix drove a second PCR of roughly 6 to 12 cycles. TCRdb re-analysed the 5' RACE reads in MiXCR, keeping a single row per CDR3 protein. The repertoire includes 650,000 to 800,000 distinct CDR3 sequences, over 40% of them detected once, and approximately 13% sits in the top ten. Specimen: blood. The receptors come from a woman over 75 in good health.

The rearrangement uses TRBV6-5 and TRBJ1-2; 7 nucleotides agree with TRBD1. The CDR3 has 15 residues. Germline V gene sequence: CDR1 MNHEY, CDR2 SVGAGI. V trimming: 0 bases; J trimming: 4 bases; junction bases outside the gene matches: 5. CDR3 bases: TGTGCCAGCAGTTACTCAGGGGGCCATTCCTATGGCTACACCTTC. It specifies CASSYSGGHSYGYTF.

The chain links TRBV20-1 to TRBJ2-7, with TRBD1 matching 11 bases. After removal of 0 bases from V and 3 bases from J, the junction contained 4 bases not matched to a gene. This CDR3 is 15 amino acids long. Looked up from germline, CDR1 is DFQATT and CDR2 is SNEGSKA (reference sequence). CDR3 sequence reads: CSARDQGQGGYEQYF. The CDR3 DNA sequence: TGCAGTGCTAGAGATCAGGGACAGGGGGGCTACGAGCAGTACTTC.

J is TRBJ2-7 and V is TRBV3-1; 10 bases align to TRBD2. CDR1 and CDR2 (germline): LGHDT, YNNKEL (reference sequence). This CDR3 spans 15 amino acids. The ends lost 5 bases at V and 6 bases at J; junction bases unmatched: 10. CDR3 DNA sequence: TGTGCCAGCAGCGCCTCACTAGCGGGAAATGCCGAGCAGTACTTC. Translation gives CASSASLAGNAEQYF.

In this sample, this clonotype turned up a few times. The chain employs TRBV12-3 or TRBV12-4 and TRBJ2-7; 9 nucleotides line up with TRBD1. V shed 5 bases and J 3 bases; nucleotides not matched to a gene: 5. The CDR3 spans 14 residues. DNA of the CDR3: TGTGCCAGCAGTCTCCGGGACAGGGACTACGAGCAGTACTTC. It is translated as CASSLRDRDYEQYF.

The V gene is TRBV12-5, the J gene TRBJ1-1; 9 positions match TRBD1. CDR1 is LGHNT and CDR2 is FRNRAP in the germline V gene. Trimming at V came to 3 bases and at J to 0 bases, leaving 11 bases not matched to a gene. The CDR3 is made up of 18 amino acids. For the CDR3, the DNA is TGTGCTAGTGGTTTCAGGCCCGGGACAGGGCCTATGAACACTGAAGCTTTCTTT. Translation: CASGFRPGTGPMNTEAFF.

This chain connects TRBV6-6 to TRBJ2-3, with a weak D call TRBD1 (6 bases). The CDR3 runs to 15 residues. Deletions cut 1 base from V and 6 bases from J, with 14 bases between. The germline CDR1 and CDR2 sequences are MNHNY and SVGAGI (reference sequence). DNA of the CDR3: TGTGCCAGCAGTTACTGGTCAGGGGCCGGGGATACGCAGTATTTT. This translates into CASSYWSGAGDTQYF.

Only a few counts were recorded for this clonotype. The rearrangement links TRBV5-1 to TRBJ2-2, with 9 bases identical to TRBD1. The CDR3 is 15 amino acids. CDR1 and CDR2 from the germline V gene are SGHRS and YFSETQ. The junction had 11 bases not matched to a gene; V was cut back by 7 bases and J by 7 bases. Here the CDR3 DNA reads TGCGCCAGCCACGACAGGGGGAAGGCGGTCGGGGAGCTGTTTTTT. Residues: CASHDRGKAVGELFF.

This clonotype was seen a few times. The chain is built from TRBV7-2 and TRBJ2-3, with a tentative D call TRBD1 (6 bases). In germline, CDR1 is SGHTA, CDR2 FQGNSA. Between the trimmed V and J ends, which lost 2 bases and 1 base, there was a span of 10 bases. The CDR3 extends over 15 amino acids. The CDR3: CASSLSGHGTDTQYF. CDR3 nucleotides: TGTGCCAGCAGCTTATCGGGACACGGCACAGATACGCAGTATTTT.

This clonotype was found many times. A much larger clone differs by one base, so this may be a read error. In DNA, the CDR3 is TGTGCCAGCACCGCCACAGGGGTCCTTTACGAGCAGTACTTC. Translation: CASTATGVLYEQYF. The chain is built from TRBV7-9 and TRBJ2-7, with TRBD1 matching over 7 bases. Unmatched junction bases numbered 10, after V lost 7 bases and J lost 4 bases. Germline values: CDR1 SEHNR, CDR2 FQNEAQ (reference sequence). The CDR3 has 14 residues.

V usage is TRBV12-3 or TRBV12-4 and J usage is TRBJ2-7; TRBD1 aligns across 8 bases. The CDR3 runs 14 residues. Trimming at V came to 3 bases and at J to 7 bases, leaving 8 bases not matched to a gene. CDR3 sequence: CASSLGTGGSEQYF. The CDR3 DNA follows: TGTGCCAGCAGTTTGGGAACAGGGGGTAGTGAGCAGTACTTC.

The chain carries TRBV7-2 and TRBJ2-1; D gene unclear. The V gene lost 4 bases and the J gene lost 3 bases, with 7 bases spanning the gap. The length of the CDR3 is 13 residues. CDR1 and CDR2 from the germline V gene are SGHTA and FQGNSA. The CDR3 loop is CASSWSVYNEQFF. The CDR3 DNA follows: TGTGCCAGCAGCTGGAGCGTCTACAATGAGCAGTTCTTC. Variable domain in full (rest from reference TRBV7-2 and TRBJ2-1): GAGVSQSPSNKVTEKGKDVELRCDPISGHTALYWYRQSLGQGLEFLIYFQGNSAPDKSGLPSDRFSAERTGGSVSTLTIQRTQQEDSAVYLCASSWSVYNEQFFGPGTRLTVL.

V usage is TRBV10-3 and J usage is TRBJ2-1, with TRBD2 matching over 9 bases. The CDR3 length is 17 residues. The ends lost 2 bases at V and 8 bases at J; junction bases unmatched: 13. Germline CDR1 is ENHRY and CDR2 is SYGVKD. The CDR3 DNA is TGTGCCATCAGTGAGACCTCCGGGACTAGCCTTTCTTATGAGCAGTTCTTC. The encoded protein is CAISETSGTSLSYEQFF.

The chain recombines TRBV4-1 with TRBJ2-3, with 8 bases aligning to TRBD1. In germline, CDR1 is MGHRA, CDR2 YSYEKL. The CDR3 contains 16 residues. V was clipped by 3 bases and J by 5 bases; unmatched bases: 10. Here the CDR3 reads CASSQMTTGVGDTQYF. The CDR3 DNA follows: TGCGCCAGCAGCCAGATGACGACAGGGGTTGGAGATACGCAGTATTTT.